One sample yielded the 6 T cell receptor beta chains listed below, sequenced in a study of T-cell reconstitution after alpha-beta-depleted transplantation in children. The authors prepared the TCRbeta library with unique molecular identifiers. TCRdb re-analysed the PCR reads in MiXCR, keeping a single row per CDR3 protein. This table has 200,000 or so distinct CDR3 sequences, around 5.9% appearing once. The sample in question was PBMCs, obtained before TCRalphabeta/CD19-depleted stem cell transplant. The source is a girl under three years old with combined immunodeficiency, due to receive a stem cell transplant.

This clonotype has at least ten counts. CDR3 bases: TGTGCCAGCAGCTTAGGGACTTCCCACGAGCAGTACTTC. Its protein is CASSLGTSHEQYF. V gene TRBV7-9 combines with J gene TRBJ2-7; D perhaps matches TRBD2 (5 bases). This CDR3 is 13 amino acids long. The germline CDR1 and CDR2 sequences are SEHNR and FQNEAQ (reference sequence). The V and J ends lost 1 base and 5 bases respectively, with 9 bases between them.

This clonotype was seen repeatedly, ten times or more. The J gene is TRBJ1-4, the V gene TRBV6-5, with 8 bases lining up with TRBD1. There are 16 residues in the CDR3. CDR1 is MNHEY and CDR2 is SVGAGI in the germline V gene. J was trimmed by 0 bases and V by 7 bases; bases with no gene match: 7. The CDR3 bases are TGTGCCAGCACCAGTAAACAGGGGGCAACTAATGAAAAACTGTTTTTT. Its protein product is CASTSKQGATNEKLFF.

This clonotype was recorded many times. The chain recombines TRBV28 with TRBJ1-1, with D tentatively TRBD1 (5 bases). V lost 7 bases, J lost 0 bases, and 15 bases lay in between. The germline V gene has CDR1 MDHEN and CDR2 SYDVKM. This CDR3 region has 15 residues. The CDR3 spells CASIKWGVMNTEAFF. The CDR3 DNA reads TGTGCCAGCATAAAGTGGGGGGTTATGAACACTGAAGCTTTCTTT.

This clonotype was seen ten or more times. This chain joins TRBV28 and TRBJ2-3; 7 positions match TRBD2. The length of the CDR3 is 16 residues. The germline V gene encodes CDR1 MDHEN and CDR2 SYDVKM. V shed 2 bases, J shed 3 bases, and the junction held 8 bases outside the gene matches. DNA for the CDR3: TGTGCCAGCAGTTTAACTGCGGGAGTTCGTACAGATACGCAGTATTTT. Encoded protein: CASSLTAGVRTDTQYF.

This chain connects TRBV4-1 to TRBJ2-4; 8 bases map to TRBD1. The CDR3 length is 18 residues. Germline lookup yields CDR1 MGHRA and CDR2 YSYEKL. V trimming: 1 base; J trimming: 1 base; junction bases outside the gene matches: 9. The CDR3 reads CASSQGWRQGAAKNIQYF. CDR3 coding DNA: TGCGCCAGCAGCCAAGGGTGGCGGCAGGGGGCCGCCAAAAACATTCAGTACTTC.

Ten or more counts support this clonotype. V and J are TRBV29-1 and TRBJ2-5, with D tentatively TRBD2 (6 bases). The V and J ends lost 1 base and 0 bases respectively, with 6 bases between them. Germline assignment: CDR1 SQVTM and CDR2 ANQGSEA. The CDR3 has 13 residues. The CDR3, as DNA: TGCAGCGTTGAAGGACTAGACCAAGAGACCCAGTACTTC. Translated: CSVEGLDQETQYF.